A selection of T cell receptor beta chains follows, all from one sample in a study of identical twins. A single record per CDR3 protein comes from TCRdb applying MiXCR to the 5' RACE reads. Altogether 400,000 to 600,000 distinct CDR3 sequences are present, more than 20% being singletons, with the ten largest covering approximately 0.52%. These data are also associated with another study on yellow fever vaccine responses in identical twins.

Specimen: CD4+ T cells sorted from blood. These TCRs come from a woman between 18 and 29 years old in good health. Both conserved end residues are part of each CDR3. The D gene is left open where the match is weak. Clone size, where shown, is once, few, many, or a class for clones that have expanded.

v_call: TRBV7-2
j_call: TRBJ2-2
clone_size: NA
d_call: NA
cdr3_aa: CASSQKWGGELFF
cdr3_nt: TGTGCCAGCAGCCAGAAATGGGGCGGGGAGCTGTTTTTT

v_call: TRBV12-3/TRBV12-4
j_call: TRBJ2-1
clone_size: NA
d_call: NA
cdr3_aa: CASSPGVREQFF
cdr3_nt: TGTGCCAGCAGCCCAGGGGTACGTGAGCAGTTCTTC

v_call: TRBV7-8
j_call: TRBJ2-2
clone_size: many
d_call: TRBD2
cdr3_aa: CASSLAGTRTGELFF
cdr3_nt: TGTGCCAGCAGCTTAGCCGGGACTAGGACCGGGGAGCTGTTTTTT

v_call: TRBV9
j_call: TRBJ2-5
clone_size: NA
d_call: TRBD1
cdr3_aa: CASSGQGSAETQYF
cdr3_nt: TGTGCCAGCAGCGGACAGGGAAGTGCGGAGACCCAGTACTTC

v_call: TRBV12-3/TRBV12-4
j_call: TRBJ2-3
clone_size: few
d_call: TRBD2
cdr3_aa: CASAHLAGVKDTQYF
cdr3_nt: TGTGCCAGCGCCCACTTAGCGGGAGTGAAAGATACGCAGTATTTT

v_call: TRBV12-3/TRBV12-4
j_call: TRBJ2-1
clone_size: few
d_call: TRBD1
cdr3_aa: CASSLAGQVNEQFF
cdr3_nt: TGTGCCAGCAGTTTAGCGGGACAGGTCAATGAGCAGTTCTTC

v_call: TRBV3-1
j_call: TRBJ1-1
clone_size: NA
d_call: NA
cdr3_aa: CASDGGTEAFF
cdr3_nt: TGTGCCAGCGATGGCGGGACTGAAGCTTTCTTT

v_call: TRBV12-3/TRBV12-4
j_call: TRBJ2-3
clone_size: NA
d_call: TRBD1
cdr3_aa: CASNTGQGPDTQYF
cdr3_nt: TGTGCCAGCAACACAGGACAGGGCCCAGATACGCAGTATTTT

v_call: TRBV19
j_call: TRBJ1-4
clone_size: few
d_call: NA
cdr3_aa: CASSIGRWEKLFF
cdr3_nt: TGTGCCAGTAGTATCGGACGATGGGAAAAACTGTTTTTT

v_call: TRBV20-1
j_call: TRBJ1-4
clone_size: NA
d_call: NA
cdr3_aa: CSAREGLDEKLFF
cdr3_nt: TGCAGTGCTAGAGAAGGGCTTGATGAAAAACTGTTTTTT

v_call: TRBV5-1
j_call: TRBJ1-2
clone_size: NA
d_call: NA
cdr3_aa: CASSFLDNYGYTF
cdr3_nt: TGCGCCAGCAGCTTCCTGGACAACTATGGCTACACCTTC

v_call: TRBV3-1
j_call: TRBJ1-2
clone_size: few
d_call: NA
cdr3_aa: CASSPLSSPYGYTF
cdr3_nt: TGTGCCAGCAGCCCTTTGAGTTCCCCCTATGGCTACACCTTC

v_call: TRBV6-1
j_call: TRBJ1-2
clone_size: few
d_call: TRBD1
cdr3_aa: CASSGTGLSYGYTF
cdr3_nt: TGTGCCAGTTCCGGGACAGGTCTAAGCTATGGCTACACCTTC

v_call: TRBV7-9
j_call: TRBJ2-1
clone_size: few
d_call: NA
cdr3_aa: CATNNEQFF
cdr3_nt: TGTGCTACAAACAATGAGCAGTTCTTC

v_call: TRBV5-1
j_call: TRBJ2-7
clone_size: few
d_call: NA
cdr3_aa: CASSLASDSLQYF
cdr3_nt: TGCGCCAGCAGCTTGGCCTCGGACAGCCTGCAGTACTTC

v_call: TRBV10-3
j_call: TRBJ2-7
clone_size: NA
d_call: NA
cdr3_aa: CAISVTLGQGPHEQYF
cdr3_nt: TGTGCCATCAGTGTTACCCTGGGGCAGGGCCCCCACGAGCAGTACTTC

v_call: TRBV6-1
j_call: TRBJ2-7
clone_size: few
d_call: NA
cdr3_aa: CASSAGLGGVVYEQYF
cdr3_nt: TGTGCCAGCAGCGCAGGGTTGGGTGGAGTGGTCTACGAGCAGTACTTC

v_call: TRBV10-3
j_call: TRBJ2-2
clone_size: NA
d_call: TRBD2
cdr3_aa: CAISELTSGDAGELFF
cdr3_nt: TGTGCCATCAGTGAGCTCACTAGCGGGGATGCCGGGGAGCTGTTTTTT

v_call: TRBV29-1
j_call: TRBJ1-1
clone_size: NA
d_call: NA
cdr3_aa: CSVETDWRPNTEAFF
cdr3_nt: TGCAGCGTTGAAACCGATTGGAGGCCGAACACTGAAGCTTTCTTT

v_call: TRBV7-9
j_call: TRBJ2-1
clone_size: NA
d_call: TRBD1
cdr3_aa: CASSHDRGDYNEQFF
cdr3_nt: TGTGCCAGCAGCCACGACAGGGGGGACTACAATGAGCAGTTCTTC

v_call: TRBV4-1
j_call: TRBJ2-1
clone_size: many
d_call: TRBD2
cdr3_aa: CASSHVTSGRAIEQFF
cdr3_nt: TGCGCCAGCAGCCACGTAACTAGCGGGAGGGCCATTGAGCAGTTCTTC

v_call: TRBV4-1
j_call: TRBJ2-2
clone_size: once
d_call: TRBD1
cdr3_aa: CASSPLQGSRGELFF
cdr3_nt: TGCGCCAGCAGCCCATTACAGGGGTCACGCGGGGAGCTGTTTTTT